A selection of T cell receptor beta chains follows, all from one sample in a study of T cells in Graves' hyperthyroidism and ophthalmopathy. Each CDR3 protein gets one entry after TCRdb re-called the multiplex PCR reads with MiXCR. The sample consists of 500,000 to 700,000 distinct CDR3 sequences, over 15% of them appearing once. The material sequenced was blood. All receptors derive from a woman between 18 and 30 years old with Graves' hyperthyroidism. Each CDR3 is given with its conserved first and last residue. D genes are given only for firm matches. Only part of the rows carry a size: once, few, many, or a class if the clone is expanded.

D gene: NA
J gene: TRBJ2-3
V gene: TRBV20-1
clone size: many
CDR3 protein: CSARQAGFGTDTQYF
CDR3 DNA: TGCAGTGCTAGGCAAGCGGGTTTCGGCACAGATACGCAGTATTTT

D gene: NA
J gene: TRBJ2-7
V gene: TRBV5-6
clone size: NA
CDR3 protein: CASSADSTGVYEQYF
CDR3 DNA: TGTGCCAGCAGCGCGGACAGCACCGGGGTATACGAGCAGTACTTC

D gene: NA
J gene: TRBJ2-7
V gene: TRBV12-3/TRBV12-4
clone size: NA
CDR3 protein: CASSLGPISYEQYF
CDR3 DNA: TGTGCCAGCAGTTTGGGACCGATCTCCTACGAGCAGTACTTC

D gene: NA
J gene: TRBJ2-1
V gene: TRBV4-2
clone size: NA
CDR3 protein: CASSPRGPANEQFF
CDR3 DNA: TGTGCCAGCAGCCCACGGGGCCCGGCGAATGAGCAGTTCTTC

D gene: NA
J gene: TRBJ1-5
V gene: TRBV12-3/TRBV12-4
clone size: many
CDR3 protein: CASSPSAGRYQPQHF
CDR3 DNA: TGTGCCAGCAGCCCCTCGGCGGGGAGATATCAGCCCCAGCATTTT

D gene: TRBD1
J gene: TRBJ1-1
V gene: TRBV7-3
clone size: few
CDR3 protein: CASSLEGGAFTEAFF
CDR3 DNA: TGTGCCAGCAGCTTAGAAGGGGGCGCGTTCACTGAAGCTTTCTTT

D gene: NA
J gene: TRBJ1-3
V gene: TRBV20-1
clone size: few
CDR3 protein: CSARAWGRLTGNTIYF
CDR3 DNA: TGCAGTGCTAGAGCCTGGGGGAGGTTGACTGGAAACACCATATATTTT

D gene: TRBD2
J gene: TRBJ2-7
V gene: TRBV12-3/TRBV12-4
clone size: many
CDR3 protein: CASIDSGSSYEQYF
CDR3 DNA: TGTGCCAGCATCGATAGCGGGAGCTCCTACGAGCAGTACTTC

D gene: TRBD2
J gene: TRBJ2-2
V gene: TRBV3-1
clone size: few
CDR3 protein: CASSLGTSGGSGELFF
CDR3 DNA: TGTGCCAGCAGCCTCGGGACTAGCGGGGGGTCCGGGGAGCTGTTTTTT

D gene: TRBD1
J gene: TRBJ1-6
V gene: TRBV10-3
clone size: NA
CDR3 protein: CAISDRRDSSYNSPLHF
CDR3 DNA: TGTGCCATCAGTGACCGTCGGGACAGCTCCTATAATTCACCCCTCCACTTT

D gene: NA
J gene: TRBJ2-3
V gene: TRBV13
clone size: many
CDR3 protein: CASSPGGPSTDTQYF
CDR3 DNA: TGTGCCAGCAGCCCGGGGGGCCCTAGCACAGATACGCAGTATTTT

D gene: TRBD2
J gene: TRBJ2-1
V gene: TRBV5-1
clone size: many
CDR3 protein: CASSLGSGRARVDEQFF
CDR3 DNA: TGCGCCAGCAGCTTGGGTAGCGGGAGGGCCCGAGTCGATGAGCAGTTCTTC

D gene: NA
J gene: TRBJ2-7
V gene: TRBV19
clone size: many
CDR3 protein: CASSINPDTGTYEQYF
CDR3 DNA: TGTGCCAGTAGTATAAACCCGGACACCGGTACCTACGAGCAGTACTTC

D gene: NA
J gene: TRBJ2-7
V gene: TRBV28
clone size: many
CDR3 protein: CASLRNTYEQYF
CDR3 DNA: TGTGCCAGTTTGCGGAACACCTACGAGCAGTACTTC

D gene: NA
J gene: TRBJ1-2
V gene: TRBV29-1
clone size: NA
CDR3 protein: CSVAGTLHGYTF
CDR3 DNA: TGCAGCGTTGCCGGGACCCTCCATGGCTACACCTTC

D gene: TRBD2
J gene: TRBJ2-1
V gene: TRBV18
clone size: many
CDR3 protein: CASSPKLAGNEQFF
CDR3 DNA: TGTGCCAGCTCACCTAAGCTAGCGGGTAATGAGCAGTTCTTC

D gene: NA
J gene: TRBJ2-1
V gene: TRBV6-1
clone size: many
CDR3 protein: CASSFLQGSYNEQFF
CDR3 DNA: TGTGCCAGCAGTTTCCTCCAGGGGTCCTACAATGAGCAGTTCTTC

D gene: NA
J gene: TRBJ1-5
V gene: TRBV11-2
clone size: many
CDR3 protein: CASSIQGVGNQPQHF
CDR3 DNA: TGTGCCAGCAGCATACAGGGAGTTGGCAATCAGCCCCAGCATTTT

D gene: NA
J gene: TRBJ2-1
V gene: TRBV11-3
clone size: NA
CDR3 protein: CASSDARSNEQFF
CDR3 DNA: TGTGCCAGCAGCGACGCGCGGAGCAATGAGCAGTTCTTC

D gene: NA
J gene: TRBJ1-2
V gene: TRBV28
clone size: NA
CDR3 protein: CASRREGLYGYTF
CDR3 DNA: TGTGCCAGCCGTCGTGAGGGACTCTATGGCTACACCTTC

D gene: NA
J gene: TRBJ1-1
V gene: TRBV10-1
clone size: few
CDR3 protein: CASSERGSATEAFF
CDR3 DNA: TGCGCCAGCAGTGAAAGGGGGAGTGCCACTGAAGCTTTCTTT

D gene: NA
J gene: TRBJ2-7
V gene: TRBV5-1
clone size: NA
CDR3 protein: CASSLGGGPEQYF
CDR3 DNA: TGCGCCAGCAGCTTGGGTGGAGGGCCCGAGCAGTACTTC

D gene: TRBD1
J gene: TRBJ1-3
V gene: TRBV6-1
clone size: NA
CDR3 protein: CASRAGTGGANSGNTIYF
CDR3 DNA: TGTGCCAGCAGGGCCGGGACAGGGGGCGCAAACTCTGGAAACACCATATATTTT

D gene: NA
J gene: TRBJ2-1
V gene: TRBV5-1
clone size: many
CDR3 protein: CASSTGLGTYNEQFF
CDR3 DNA: TGCGCCAGCAGCACGGGGCTTGGGACTTACAATGAGCAGTTCTTC

D gene: TRBD2
J gene: TRBJ2-2
V gene: TRBV20-1
clone size: many
CDR3 protein: CSARESGRDTGELFF
CDR3 DNA: TGCAGTGCTAGGGAAAGCGGGAGGGACACCGGGGAGCTGTTTTTT

D gene: TRBD1
J gene: TRBJ2-2
V gene: TRBV29-1
clone size: NA
CDR3 protein: CSVPGTGGTGELFF
CDR3 DNA: TGCAGCGTGCCCGGGACAGGGGGGACCGGGGAGCTGTTTTTT

D gene: NA
J gene: TRBJ2-7
V gene: TRBV19
clone size: few
CDR3 protein: CASRWGGEDRPYEQYF
CDR3 DNA: TGTGCCAGTAGGTGGGGCGGGGAGGACAGGCCCTACGAGCAGTACTTC

D gene: TRBD1
J gene: TRBJ1-4
V gene: TRBV11-2
clone size: few
CDR3 protein: CASSPRTGEGKLFF
CDR3 DNA: TGTGCCAGCAGTCCCCGGACAGGGGAGGGAAAACTGTTTTTT

D gene: NA
J gene: TRBJ1-6
V gene: TRBV27
clone size: NA
CDR3 protein: CASSDRLIPHSPLHF
CDR3 DNA: TGTGCCAGCAGCGACCGACTGATTCCCCATTCACCCCTCCACTTT

D gene: NA
J gene: TRBJ1-1
V gene: TRBV12-3/TRBV12-4
clone size: NA
CDR3 protein: CASSLTVMNTEAFF
CDR3 DNA: TGTGCCAGCAGTCTGACAGTGATGAACACTGAAGCTTTCTTT

D gene: NA
J gene: TRBJ2-7
V gene: TRBV12-3/TRBV12-4
clone size: many
CDR3 protein: CASSFGTLARNEQYF
CDR3 DNA: TGTGCCAGCAGTTTTGGGACCCTCGCGAGGAACGAGCAGTACTTC

D gene: TRBD2
J gene: TRBJ2-7
V gene: TRBV30
clone size: NA
CDR3 protein: CAWSFGPGLAGIYEQYF
CDR3 DNA: TGTGCCTGGAGTTTCGGCCCGGGACTAGCGGGAATCTACGAGCAGTACTTC

D gene: NA
J gene: TRBJ2-7
V gene: TRBV20-1
clone size: many
CDR3 protein: CSARNLADGHYEQYF
CDR3 DNA: TGCAGTGCTAGGAACCTCGCAGACGGGCACTACGAGCAGTACTTC

D gene: TRBD2
J gene: TRBJ2-3
V gene: TRBV28
clone size: many
CDR3 protein: CASSLSFAGADTQYF
CDR3 DNA: TGTGCCAGCAGTTTATCTTTCGCGGGGGCAGATACGCAGTATTTT

D gene: TRBD2
J gene: TRBJ2-3
V gene: TRBV28
clone size: many
CDR3 protein: CASSPYSGSTDTQYF
CDR3 DNA: TGTGCCAGCAGTCCTTATAGCGGGAGCACAGATACGCAGTATTTT

D gene: NA
J gene: TRBJ1-4
V gene: TRBV2
clone size: NA
CDR3 protein: CASSDLGAGEKLFF
CDR3 DNA: TGTGCCAGCAGTGATCTGGGGGCAGGGGAAAAACTGTTTTTT

D gene: NA
J gene: TRBJ2-1
V gene: TRBV6-2/TRBV6-3
clone size: NA
CDR3 protein: CASTDHLTDNEQFF
CDR3 DNA: TGTGCCAGTACGGACCACCTAACCGACAATGAGCAGTTCTTC

D gene: TRBD1
J gene: TRBJ2-3
V gene: TRBV18
clone size: NA
CDR3 protein: CASSPFDRGLTDTQYF
CDR3 DNA: TGTGCCAGCTCACCGTTTGACAGGGGGCTCACAGATACGCAGTATTTT

D gene: NA
J gene: TRBJ2-7
V gene: TRBV28
clone size: many
CDR3 protein: CASSPPQGSGYEQYF
CDR3 DNA: TGTGCCAGCAGCCCACCCCAGGGGAGTGGGTACGAGCAGTACTTC

D gene: NA
J gene: TRBJ2-6
V gene: TRBV10-1
clone size: NA
CDR3 protein: CATVSGANVLTF
CDR3 DNA: TGCGCCACCGTCTCTGGGGCCAACGTCCTGACTTTC

D gene: TRBD2
J gene: TRBJ2-7
V gene: TRBV7-9
clone size: many
CDR3 protein: CASSPSGIPYEQYF
CDR3 DNA: TGTGCCAGCAGCCCTAGCGGGATACCCTACGAGCAGTACTTC

D gene: TRBD1
J gene: TRBJ1-5
V gene: TRBV2
clone size: many
CDR3 protein: CASSEVAGGQHF
CDR3 DNA: TGTGCCAGCAGTGAAGTTGCAGGGGGCCAGCATTTT

D gene: TRBD2
J gene: TRBJ2-1
V gene: TRBV7-2
clone size: many
CDR3 protein: CASSLVIAGGENEQFF
CDR3 DNA: TGTGCCAGCAGCTTAGTTATCGCGGGAGGAGAGAATGAGCAGTTCTTC

D gene: NA
J gene: TRBJ2-3
V gene: TRBV12-3/TRBV12-4
clone size: many
CDR3 protein: CASSRWRGDTDTQYF
CDR3 DNA: TGTGCCAGCAGCCGCTGGAGAGGGGACACAGATACGCAGTATTTT

D gene: NA
J gene: TRBJ1-3
V gene: TRBV6-1
clone size: many
CDR3 protein: CASDAARGGNTIYF
CDR3 DNA: TGTGCCAGCGATGCCGCCCGGGGAGGAAACACCATATATTTT

D gene: NA
J gene: TRBJ1-1
V gene: TRBV5-1
clone size: few
CDR3 protein: CASSLNTLPGTEAFF
CDR3 DNA: TGCGCCAGCAGCTTGAATACGCTTCCCGGCACTGAAGCTTTCTTT

D gene: NA
J gene: TRBJ1-1
V gene: TRBV12-3/TRBV12-4
clone size: many
CDR3 protein: CASSFGPGNTEAFF
CDR3 DNA: TGTGCCAGCAGTTTTGGACCGGGGAACACTGAAGCTTTCTTT

D gene: NA
J gene: TRBJ2-7
V gene: TRBV20-1
clone size: few
CDR3 protein: CSARDSERVDQTYEQYF
CDR3 DNA: TGCAGTGCTAGAGATTCGGAGCGGGTGGACCAGACCTACGAGCAGTACTTC

D gene: TRBD2
J gene: TRBJ2-3
V gene: TRBV6-2/TRBV6-3
clone size: few
CDR3 protein: CASRKYTSGGGTDTQYF
CDR3 DNA: TGTGCCAGCAGGAAATACACGAGCGGGGGGGGCACAGATACGCAGTATTTT

D gene: NA
J gene: TRBJ1-1
V gene: TRBV29-1
clone size: NA
CDR3 protein: CSVYEHGGTEAFF
CDR3 DNA: TGCAGCGTTTACGAACATGGGGGGACTGAAGCTTTCTTT

D gene: NA
J gene: TRBJ1-1
V gene: TRBV4-1
clone size: many
CDR3 protein: CASSQAHAPPDAEAFF
CDR3 DNA: TGCGCCAGCAGCCAAGCCCACGCCCCTCCCGACGCTGAAGCTTTCTTT

D gene: NA
J gene: TRBJ2-1
V gene: TRBV6-1
clone size: NA
CDR3 protein: CASTSAPYNEQFF
CDR3 DNA: TGTGCCAGCACATCCGCTCCATACAATGAGCAGTTCTTC

D gene: NA
J gene: TRBJ2-2
V gene: TRBV9
clone size: NA
CDR3 protein: CASSVRGEGTGELFF
CDR3 DNA: TGTGCCAGCAGCGTTAGGGGAGAGGGCACCGGGGAGCTGTTTTTT